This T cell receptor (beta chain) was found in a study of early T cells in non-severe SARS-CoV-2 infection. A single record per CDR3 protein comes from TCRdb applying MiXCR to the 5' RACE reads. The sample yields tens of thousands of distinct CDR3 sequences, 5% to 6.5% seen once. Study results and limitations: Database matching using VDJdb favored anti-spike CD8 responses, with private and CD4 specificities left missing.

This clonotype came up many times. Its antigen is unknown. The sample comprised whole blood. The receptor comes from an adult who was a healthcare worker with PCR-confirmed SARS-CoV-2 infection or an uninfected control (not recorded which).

Here the CDR3 DNA reads TGTGCCAGCAGCTTACCCGAGGGACAGGGAAACATTCAGTACTTC. It translates to CASSLPEGQGNIQYF. This rearrangement joins TRBV11-2 to TRBJ2-4; 9 nucleotides match TRBD1. The CDR3 consists of 15 residues. The trim removed 2 bases at V and 6 bases at J, leaving 5 bases unmatched. The germline V gene encodes CDR1 SGHAT and CDR2 FQNNGV. The whole variable domain, remainder taken from reference TRBV11-2 and TRBJ2-4, is EAGVAQSPRYKIIEKRQSVAFWCNPISGHATLYWYQQILGQGPKLLIQFQNNGVVDDSQLPKDRFSAERLKGVDSTLKIQPAKLEDSAVYLCASSLPEGQGNIQYFGAGTRLSVL.